One sample yielded the 9 T cell receptor beta chains listed below, sequenced in a study of T cell repertoires in cytomegalovirus infection. These TCRs are of unknown antigen specificity. TCRdb recomputed calls from the reads with MiXCR, one row per CDR3 protein. The table includes fewer than 850,000 distinct CDR3 sequences, approximately 32% detected once. The sample in question was cultured CD8+ T cells from PBMCs, obtained from culture after CMV antigen stimulation. The source is a human donor in good health (CMV status not recorded). Some clones in this sample may be carry-over from other donors' samples.

This clonotype appeared a few times. The gene calls are TRBV2 and TRBJ2-3; D gene uncertain. Germline CDR1 and CDR2: SNHLY and FYNNEI. Trimming took 3 bases from V and 2 from J, leaving 12 bases between them. The CDR3 spans 15 residues. The CDR3 nucleotides read TGTGCCAGCAGTGACGCACAGTTATCCACAGATACGCAGTATTTT. Protein sequence: CASSDAQLSTDTQYF. Supplemented by reference TRBV2 and TRBJ2-3, the full variable domain reads EPEVTQTPSHQVTQMGQEVILRCVPISNHLYFYWYRQILGQKVEFLVSFYNNEISEKSEIFDDQFSVERPDGSNFTLKIRSTKLEDSAMYFCASSDAQLSTDTQYFGPGTRLTVL.

This clonotype was found once. The rearrangement links TRBV9 to TRBJ1-1, with D hard to call. CDR1 SGDLS and CDR2 YYNGEE come from the germline V gene. The CDR3 is 18 residues long. The V gene lost 0 bases and the J gene lost 4 bases, with 22 bases spanning the gap. Here the CDR3 DNA reads TGTGCCAGCAGCGTAGGAGGGCAGAGCCTGAGGGAAATCACTGAAGCTTTCTTT. It yields the protein CASSVGGQSLREITEAFF.

This clonotype has ten or more counts. The rearrangement joins TRBV7-3 to TRBJ1-5; D perhaps matches TRBD1 (5 bases). V was pared by 5 bases and J by 3 bases, with 11 bases between. The germline CDR1 and CDR2 sequences are SGHTA and FQGTGA. This CDR3 comprises 14 residues. This CDR3 reads CASSPPGLNQPQHF. CDR3 in DNA: TGTGCCAGCAGCCCTCCGGGGCTCAATCAGCCCCAGCATTTT.

V and J are TRBV11-3 and TRBJ2-7, with a possible D match to TRBD2 (8 bases). V lost 0 bases and J lost 3, with 30 bases in between. Germline lookup yields CDR1 SGHNT and CDR2 YENEEA. The CDR3 sequence is 21 residues long. The CDR3 spells CASSLEVGGDRSLIINYEQYV. The CDR3 coding sequence is TGTGCCAGCAGCTTAGAAGTCGGGGGGGACAGAAGCCTAATTATTAACTACGAGCAGTACGTC.

This clonotype was seen only a few times. V is TRBV24-1 and J is TRBJ1-1; 7 bases match TRBD1. The germline V gene encodes CDR1 KGHDR and CDR2 SFDVKD. The CDR3 totals 16 residues. Unmatched junction bases numbered 13, after V lost 3 bases and J lost 7 bases. This chain's CDR3 is CATSDLSEGALGEAFF. The CDR3 DNA reads TGTGCCACCAGTGATCTATCGGAGGGGGCACTGGGTGAAGCTTTCTTT.

V and J are TRBV6-6 and TRBJ2-3; no clear D. The V end was cut by 0 bases, the J end by 0 bases, with 10 bases between. CDR3 size: 16 residues. The germline V gene has CDR1 MNHNY and CDR2 SVGAGI (reference sequence). The CDR3 is CASSYSIGTSTDTQYF. DNA for the CDR3: TGTGCCAGCAGTTACTCGATCGGCACCAGCACAGATACGCAGTATTTT.

The chain uses TRBV27 and TRBJ2-5; D gene ambiguous. This CDR3 has 10 residues. Trimming removed 8 bases from V and 9 bases from J, with 10 bases in between. Per germline, CDR1 MNHEY and CDR2 SMNVEV (reference sequence). The CDR3 DNA sequence: TGTGCCAGCGGGTATCGGGCCCAGTACTTC. Translated: CASGYRAQYF.

This clonotype was seen ten or more times. The chain employs TRBV6-5 and TRBJ2-3; D uncertain. CDR3 size: 15 residues. Germline loops: CDR1 MNHEY, CDR2 SVGAGI. The germline V and J ends were trimmed by 0 bases and 5 bases, with 12 bases remaining between them. As DNA, the CDR3 is TGTGCCAGCAGTTACTCGGTGACCGGGCTAGATACGCAGTATTTT. Amino acid sequence: CASSYSVTGLDTQYF.

This chain uses TRBV25-1 with TRBJ2-2; TRBD2 agrees at 8 bases. Germline CDR1 is MGHDK and CDR2 is SYGVNS. The CDR3 sequence is 17 residues long. Trimming cost V 1 base and J 0 bases; bases outside gene matches: 4. CDR3 sequence (DNA): TGTGCCAGCAGTGAATCACGGGGACTAGCGAACACCGGGGAGCTGTTTTTT. This sequence encodes CASSESRGLANTGELFF.